Included here is one T cell receptor beta chain sequence, with context. Its antigen remains unidentified. The CDR3 consists of 16 residues. Germline V CDR1 and CDR2: SEHNR, FQNEAQ (reference sequence). Trimming shortened V by 1 base and J by 3 bases, and 12 bases separated the two germline ends. The data were taken from a study of PD-1 blockade in classical Hodgkin lymphoma. Only in-frame clones appear in the TCRdb table, and some are missing; sequencing was by immunoSEQ multiplex PCR. The data show 100,000 or so clones, with around nine tenths seen just once and approximately 2.9% held by the top ten. The time point here: cycle 4 day 1 (C4D1), after 6 weeks of nivolumab. There was relapse after autologous stem cell transplantation in every patient, and there was variation in brentuximab vedotin exposure. Findings of the study overall: Baseline diversity in complete responders resembled that of newly diagnosed patients. Newly diagnosed patients reportedly had lower baseline TCR diversity than healthy donors.

The chain uses TRBV7-9 and TRBJ2-2; perhaps TRBD1 as D (6 bases). The sequencing here drew on peripheral blood mononuclear cells (PBMCs), taken before the fourth cycle of nivolumab. The clonotype originates from a human donor with classical Hodgkin lymphoma. In DNA, the CDR3 is TGTGCCAGCAGCTTAGTTCCAGGGGTTCACACCGGGGAGCTGTTTTTT. Amino acid sequence: CASSLVPGVHTGELFF. Combining the CDR3 with reference TRBV7-9 and TRBJ2-2 gives the whole variable domain DTGVSQNPRHKITKRGQNVTFRCDPISEHNRLYWYRQTLGQGPEFLTYFQNEAQLEKSRLLSDRFSAERPKGSFSTLEIQRTEQGDSAMYLCASSLVPGVHTGELFFGEGSRLTVL.